Below are 4 T cell receptor beta chains sequenced from a single sample in a study of regulatory T cells in long-lasting Graves disease. Time point in this sample: persistent/refractory GD, antithyroid drugs over 5 years with positive TRAb. There was RNA extracted from PBMCs, and the TCR library was made from it. Investigators prepared the TCR beta libraries by applying iRepertoire HTBI primers and Arm-PCR of CDR3 regions. Each CDR3 protein gets one entry after TCRdb re-called the multiplex PCR reads with MiXCR. The sample yields 700,000 or so distinct CDR3 sequences, 25% to 30% seen once. The sample here was peripheral blood mononuclear cells (PBMCs), taken when the disease was refractory, from a patient treated with antithyroid drugs. Receptors were obtained from a female donor with Graves disease.

This clonotype was seen a few times. This rearrangement joins TRBV28 to TRBJ1-6; D is uncertain. The length of the CDR3 is 13 residues. Germline CDR1 MDHEN, CDR2 SYDVKM. Deletions cut 8 bases from V and 10 bases from J, with 15 bases between. This chain's CDR3 is CASQTRFGSPLHF. The CDR3 DNA is TGTGCCAGCCAAACGAGGTTCGGGTCACCCCTCCACTTT.

J is TRBJ1-1 and V is TRBV29-1, with TRBD1 identical over 11 bases. The CDR3 covers 15 residues. Trimming took 6 bases from V and 0 from J; bases not matched to a gene: 6. CDR1 is SQVTM, CDR2 ANQGSEA, per germline. CDR3 sequence reads: CSVGDRGRMNTEAFF. The CDR3 bases are TGCAGCGTGGGGGACAGGGGGAGAATGAACACTGAAGCTTTCTTT.

The chain recombines TRBV6-1 with TRBJ1-5; D is possibly TRBD1 (5 bases). CDR3 length: 14 amino acids. Germline V gene sequence: CDR1 MNHNS, CDR2 SASEGT. V was shortened by 6 bases and J by 9 bases, with 18 bases between the two germline ends. CDR3: CASRGPGTLWPQHF. Written as DNA, the CDR3 is TGTGCCAGCAGAGGACCGGGGACCCTGTGGCCCCAGCATTTT.

The chain carries TRBV20-1 and TRBJ1-5; D unclear. V was shortened by 6 bases and J by 4 bases, with 13 bases between the two germline ends. CDR1 DFQATT and CDR2 SNEGSKA come from the germline V gene (reference sequence). This CDR3 contains 13 residues. CDR3 region: CSASRVQNQPQHF. Written as DNA, the CDR3 is TGCAGTGCCTCCCGGGTTCAAAATCAGCCCCAGCATTTT.